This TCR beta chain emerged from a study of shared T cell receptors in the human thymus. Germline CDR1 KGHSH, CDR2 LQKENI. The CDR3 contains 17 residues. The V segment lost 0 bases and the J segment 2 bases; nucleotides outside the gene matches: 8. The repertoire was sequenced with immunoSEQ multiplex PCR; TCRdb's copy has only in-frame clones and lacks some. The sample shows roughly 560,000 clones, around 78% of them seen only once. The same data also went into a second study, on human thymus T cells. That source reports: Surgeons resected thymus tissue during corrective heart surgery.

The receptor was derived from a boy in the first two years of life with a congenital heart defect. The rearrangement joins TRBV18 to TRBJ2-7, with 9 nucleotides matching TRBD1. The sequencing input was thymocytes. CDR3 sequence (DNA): TGTGCCAGCTCACCACCGAACCGGGACAGGGAAACCTACGAGCAGTACTTC. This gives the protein CASSPPNRDRETYEQYF. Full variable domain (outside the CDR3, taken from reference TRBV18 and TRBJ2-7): NAGVMQNPRHLVRRRGQEARLRCSPMKGHSHVYWYRQLPEEGLKFMVYLQKENIIDESGMPKERFSAEFPKEGPSILRIQQVVRGDSAAYFCASSPPNRDRETYEQYFGPGTRLTVT.